The clone carrying this TCR beta chain turned up a few times. Primers for the PCR totalled 60 Vbeta and 13 Jbeta. Produced via immunoSEQ multiplex PCR; TCRdb's table is partial and in-frame only. The table has over 150,000 clones, roughly four fifths seen once. This entry comes from a study of cytomegalovirus exposure and HLA in healthy donors. Germline CDR1 and CDR2: GTSNPN and SVGIG (reference sequence). Losses at the gene ends were 4 bases for V and 9 bases for J; bases not matched to a gene: 3. This CDR3 has 11 residues. The sequencing sample was made of PBMCs. The receptor's source is a man aged 18-30 years in good health and CMV-seronegative. The chain recombines TRBV30 with TRBJ2-1; 7 nucleotides line up with TRBD2. The chain's CDR3 is CAWTPGGEQFF. The CDR3 DNA sequence: TGTGCCTGGACGCCGGGGGGTGAGCAGTTCTTC.